Included here is one TCR beta chain sequence, with context. All trial patients relapsed after autologous stem cell transplantation. The CDR3 runs 16 residues. Looked up from germline, CDR1 is SGHRS and CDR2 is YFSETQ. Trimming cost V 1 base and J 4 bases; bases outside gene matches: 6. The sample comes from a study of PD-1 blockade in classical Hodgkin lymphoma. Profiling relied on immunoSEQ multiplex PCR, and the TCRdb table lists in-frame clones only, not all of them. This table has approximately 50,000 clones, 88% appearing once. The chain couples TRBV5-1 to TRBJ2-2; 8 bases are shared with TRBD1. This sample comprised peripheral blood mononuclear cells (PBMCs), obtained before the second cycle of nivolumab. The receptor was derived from a human donor with classical Hodgkin lymphoma. The CDR3 region has the DNA TGCGCCAGCAGCTTGCAGGGGGCGATTACCACCGGGGAGCTGTTTTTT. Translation: CASSLQGAITTGELFF.